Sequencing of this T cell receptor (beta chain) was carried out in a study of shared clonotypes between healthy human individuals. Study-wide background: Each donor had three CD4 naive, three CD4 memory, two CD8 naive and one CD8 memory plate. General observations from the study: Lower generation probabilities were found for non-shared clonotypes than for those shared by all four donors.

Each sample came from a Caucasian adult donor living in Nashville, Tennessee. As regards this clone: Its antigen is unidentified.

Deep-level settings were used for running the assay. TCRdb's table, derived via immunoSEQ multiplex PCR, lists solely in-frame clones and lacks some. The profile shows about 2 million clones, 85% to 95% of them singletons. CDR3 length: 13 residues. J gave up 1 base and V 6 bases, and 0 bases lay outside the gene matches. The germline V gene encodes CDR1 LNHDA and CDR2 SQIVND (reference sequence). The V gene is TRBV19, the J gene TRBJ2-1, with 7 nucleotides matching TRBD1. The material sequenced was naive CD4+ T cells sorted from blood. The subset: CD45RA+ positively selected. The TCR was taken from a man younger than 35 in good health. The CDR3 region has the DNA TGTGCCAGTAGGGGACAGTCCTACAATGAGCAGTTCTTC. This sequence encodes CASRGQSYNEQFF.